The sequence of this T cell receptor (beta chain) was determined in a study of OX40 agonist ivuxolimab in advanced cancers. Whole-study results and caveats: At doses 0.1 to 3.0 mg/kg, CD4+ and CD8+ clones expanded.

V was clipped by 6 bases and J by 4 bases; unmatched bases: 9. This CDR3 contains 15 residues. In germline, CDR1 is LNHDA, CDR2 SQIVND (reference sequence). Assay: immunoSEQ multiplex PCR; the TCRdb copy retains only in-frame clones and omits some. The sample consists of tens of thousands of clones, 70% to 90% of them appearing once. Note on this clone: Its specificity is not known.

This TCR was recovered from an adult with an advanced solid tumor such as melanoma, head and neck, liver or kidney cancer. The chain combines TRBV19 with TRBJ2-3; 8 bases are shared with TRBD2. The material sequenced was CD4+ or CD8+ T cells sorted from blood, taken in a trial of the OX40 agonist ivuxolimab. The CDR3 DNA follows: TGTGCCAGTAGACCCCAAACTAGCGGTTCAGATACGCAGTATTTT. Translated: CASRPQTSGSDTQYF. Looking up the rest from reference TRBV19 and TRBJ2-3 gives the full variable domain: DGGITQSPKYLFRKEGQNVTLSCEQNLNHDAMYWYRQDPGQGLRLIYYSQIVNDFQKGDIAEGYSVSREKKESFPLTVTSAQKNPTAFYLCASRPQTSGSDTQYFGPGTRLTVL.